This record concerns one TCR beta chain sequence. Antigen specificity is unknown. V was trimmed by 6 bases and J by 6 bases, leaving 15 bases between them. CDR3 length: 14 amino acids. Germline V gene data show CDR1 as KGHSH and CDR2 as LQKENI. The RNA, roughly 0.45 to 1 ug, was put through reverse transcription using random hexamers. TCRdb called the immunoSEQ multiplex PCR reads again in MiXCR, with one record for every CDR3 protein. The sample consists of more than 150,000 distinct CDR3 sequences, around 95% of them appearing once. The sample is drawn from a study of CD8 T cells in Susac syndrome. Study background: Among the sequenced Susac syndrome patients, more than five had active disease while 8 or 9 were in remission.

Findings and caveats of the study: The CD4+ T cell repertoires in Susac syndrome were not clonally expanded.

Negative isolation yielded the CD8+ and CD4+ T cells, while FACS enriched the TEMRA cells. The specimen sequenced was CD4+ T cells from PBMCs. The clonotype comes from a human donor with Susac syndrome. The V gene is TRBV18, the J gene TRBJ2-1, with TRBD2 as a possible D gene (6 bases). The CDR3 DNA follows: TGTGCCAGCTCCCTAAATACAGCGGGCAATGAGCAGTTCTTC. Translated, it gives CASSLNTAGNEQFF.